The entry that follows covers one T cell receptor beta chain sequence. This CDR3 comprises 15 residues. Germline V CDR1 and CDR2: MNHEY, SVGAGI. J lost 4 bases, V lost 6 bases, and 6 bases had no gene match. This sample stems from a study of PD-L1 blockade in urothelial cancer. Study in general: Men with urothelial cancer arising in the bladder made up about 90% of the roughly 29 patients. Blood samples had a median of 141,255 T cells, more than 65,000 unique TCRs, and clonality around 0.08.

Time point of the sample: peripheral blood 6 weeks after treatment start. Samples were collected from each patient before treatment and during treatment. Each patient gave between 1 and 8 of them in total. The protocol was immunoSEQ multiplex PCR, while the TCRdb copy is restricted to in-frame clones and leaves out a portion. This table has around 100,000 clones, roughly 90% appearing once. This sequence was found in a man between 60 and 75 years old with urothelial cancer. The starting material was PBMCs, obtained around atezolizumab (anti-PD-L1) treatment. This chain connects TRBV6-5 to TRBJ2-2; 9 bases fit TRBD2. CDR3 loop: CASRRSGSVTGELFF. CDR3 DNA: TGTGCCAGCAGACGTAGCGGGAGTGTCACCGGGGAGCTGTTTTTT.